This TCR beta chain was documented in a study of cytomegalovirus exposure and HLA in healthy donors. Study-level points and caveats: The classifier reportedly diagnosed cytomegalovirus status with high specificity and sensitivity.

About this clone itself: The target antigen is unknown.

Trimming left V 5 bases short and J 10 bases short, with 15 bases between. The CDR3 is 13 amino acids. Germline lookup yields CDR1 SEHNR and CDR2 FQNEAQ (reference sequence). The primer mix had 60 Vbeta and 13 Jbeta primers. Sequencing used immunoSEQ multiplex PCR; TCRdb keeps in-frame clones, though not all of them. Here the sample spans 60,000 to 75,000 clones, around 86% being singletons. The clonotype comes from a female donor in good health and CMV-seronegative. The V call is TRBV7-9, the J call TRBJ2-1, with D maybe TRBD2 (6 bases). The specimen sequenced was PBMCs. The CDR3 here is CASSPRGAGEQFF. The CDR3 nucleotides read TGTGCCAGCAGCCCTCGCGGGGCGGGGGAGCAGTTCTTC.